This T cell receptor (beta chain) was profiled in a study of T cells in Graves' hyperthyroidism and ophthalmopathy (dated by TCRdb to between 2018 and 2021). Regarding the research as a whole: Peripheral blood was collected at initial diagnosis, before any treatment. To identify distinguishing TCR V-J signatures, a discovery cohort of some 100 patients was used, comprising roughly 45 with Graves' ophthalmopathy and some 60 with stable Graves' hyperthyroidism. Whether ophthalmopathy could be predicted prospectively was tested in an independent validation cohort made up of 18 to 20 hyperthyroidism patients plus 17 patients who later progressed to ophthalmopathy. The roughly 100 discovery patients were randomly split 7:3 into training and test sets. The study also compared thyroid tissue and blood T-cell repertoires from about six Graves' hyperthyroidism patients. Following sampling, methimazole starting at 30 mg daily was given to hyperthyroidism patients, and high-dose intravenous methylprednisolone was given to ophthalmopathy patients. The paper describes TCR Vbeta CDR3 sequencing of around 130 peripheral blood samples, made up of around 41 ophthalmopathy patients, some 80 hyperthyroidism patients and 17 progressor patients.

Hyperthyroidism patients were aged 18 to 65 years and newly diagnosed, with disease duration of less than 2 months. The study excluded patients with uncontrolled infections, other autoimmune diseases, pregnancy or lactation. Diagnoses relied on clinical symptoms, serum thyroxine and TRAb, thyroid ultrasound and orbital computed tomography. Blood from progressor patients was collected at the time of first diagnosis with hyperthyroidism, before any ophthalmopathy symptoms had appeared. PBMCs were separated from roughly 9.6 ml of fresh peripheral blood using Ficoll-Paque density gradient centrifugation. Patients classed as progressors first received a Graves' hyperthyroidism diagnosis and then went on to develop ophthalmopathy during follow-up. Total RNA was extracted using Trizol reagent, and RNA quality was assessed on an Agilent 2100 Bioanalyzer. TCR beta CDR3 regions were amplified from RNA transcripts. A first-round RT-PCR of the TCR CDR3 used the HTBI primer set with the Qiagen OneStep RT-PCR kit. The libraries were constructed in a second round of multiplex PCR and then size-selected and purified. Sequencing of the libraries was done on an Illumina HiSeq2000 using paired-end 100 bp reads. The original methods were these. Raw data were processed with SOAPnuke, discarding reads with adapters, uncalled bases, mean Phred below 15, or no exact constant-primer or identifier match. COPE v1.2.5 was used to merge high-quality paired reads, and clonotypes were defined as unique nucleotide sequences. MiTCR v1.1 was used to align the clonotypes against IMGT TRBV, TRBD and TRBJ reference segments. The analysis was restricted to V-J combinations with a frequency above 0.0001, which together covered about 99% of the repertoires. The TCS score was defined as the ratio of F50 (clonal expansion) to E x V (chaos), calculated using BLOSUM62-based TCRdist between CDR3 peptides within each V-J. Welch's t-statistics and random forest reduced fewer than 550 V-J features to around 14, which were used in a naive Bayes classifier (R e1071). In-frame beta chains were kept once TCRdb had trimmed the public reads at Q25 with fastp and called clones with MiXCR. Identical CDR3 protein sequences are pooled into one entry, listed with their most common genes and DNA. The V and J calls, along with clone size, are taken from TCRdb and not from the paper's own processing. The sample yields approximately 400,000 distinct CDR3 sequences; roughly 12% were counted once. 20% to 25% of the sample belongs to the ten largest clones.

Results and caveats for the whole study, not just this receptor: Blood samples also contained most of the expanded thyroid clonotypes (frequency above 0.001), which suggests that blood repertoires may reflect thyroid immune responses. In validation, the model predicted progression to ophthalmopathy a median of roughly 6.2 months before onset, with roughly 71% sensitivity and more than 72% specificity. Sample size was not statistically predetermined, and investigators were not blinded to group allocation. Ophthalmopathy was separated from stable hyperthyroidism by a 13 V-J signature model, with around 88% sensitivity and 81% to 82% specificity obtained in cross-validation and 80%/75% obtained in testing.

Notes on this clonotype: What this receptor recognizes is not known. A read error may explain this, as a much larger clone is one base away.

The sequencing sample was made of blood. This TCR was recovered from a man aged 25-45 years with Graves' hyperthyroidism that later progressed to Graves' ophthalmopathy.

The CDR3 reads as follows: CASSLGLAGQDTQYF. The bases are TGTGCCAGCAGCTTGGGACTAGCGGGGCAAGATACCCAGTACTTC. The rearrangement joined TRBV5-6 to TRBJ2-5; TRBD2 fits 11 bases in the junction. CDR1 and CDR2 are read off the germline V gene as SGHDT and YYEEEE. Including the terminal cysteine and phenylalanine, the CDR3 comprises 15 residues. Just the 45-base CDR3 DNA is kept, in frame starting at base 1.